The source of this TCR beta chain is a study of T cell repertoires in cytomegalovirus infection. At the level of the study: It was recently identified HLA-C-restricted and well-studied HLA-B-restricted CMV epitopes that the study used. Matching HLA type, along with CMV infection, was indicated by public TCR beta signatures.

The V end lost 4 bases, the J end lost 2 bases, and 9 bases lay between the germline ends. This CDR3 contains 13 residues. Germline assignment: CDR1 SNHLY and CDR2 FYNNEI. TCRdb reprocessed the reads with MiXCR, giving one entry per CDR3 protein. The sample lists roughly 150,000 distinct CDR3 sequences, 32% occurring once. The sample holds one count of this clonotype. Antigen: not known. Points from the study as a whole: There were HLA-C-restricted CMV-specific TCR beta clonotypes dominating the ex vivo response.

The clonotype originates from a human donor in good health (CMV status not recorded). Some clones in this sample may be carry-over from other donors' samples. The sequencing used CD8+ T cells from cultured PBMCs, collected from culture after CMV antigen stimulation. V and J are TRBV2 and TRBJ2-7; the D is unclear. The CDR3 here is CASSGVNPYEQYF. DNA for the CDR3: TGTGCCAGCAGTGGAGTGAATCCCTACGAGCAGTACTTC.